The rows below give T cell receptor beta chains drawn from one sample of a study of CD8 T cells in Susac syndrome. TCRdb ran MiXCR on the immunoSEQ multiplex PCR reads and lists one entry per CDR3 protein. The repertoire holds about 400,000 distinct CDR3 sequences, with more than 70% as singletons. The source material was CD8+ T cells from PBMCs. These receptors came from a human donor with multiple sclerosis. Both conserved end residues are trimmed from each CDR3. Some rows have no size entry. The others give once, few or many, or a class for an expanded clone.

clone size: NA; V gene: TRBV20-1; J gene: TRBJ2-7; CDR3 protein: SARPEYSYEQY
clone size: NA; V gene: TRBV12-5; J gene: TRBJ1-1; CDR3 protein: ASGLGSRESFRDTEAF
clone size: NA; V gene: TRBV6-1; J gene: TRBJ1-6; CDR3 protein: ASSEAGGKSPLH
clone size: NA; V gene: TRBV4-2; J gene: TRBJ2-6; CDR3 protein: ASSQDGGTGANVLT
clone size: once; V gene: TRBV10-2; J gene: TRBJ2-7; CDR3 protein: ASYGLAAVSGAYEQY
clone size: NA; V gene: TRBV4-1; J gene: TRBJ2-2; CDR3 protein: ASSQASTSGGEIGELF
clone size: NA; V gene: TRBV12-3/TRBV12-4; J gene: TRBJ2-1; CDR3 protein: ASSFSPSGANEQF
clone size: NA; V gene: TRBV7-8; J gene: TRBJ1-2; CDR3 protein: ASSLTQGQGNYGYT
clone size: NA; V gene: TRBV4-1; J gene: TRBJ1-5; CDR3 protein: ASSPTVSYQPQH
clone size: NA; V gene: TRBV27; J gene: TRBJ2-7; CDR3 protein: ASSFSNGYEQY
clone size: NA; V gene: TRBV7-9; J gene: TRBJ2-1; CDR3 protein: ASSLGVLQRGGGWSEQF
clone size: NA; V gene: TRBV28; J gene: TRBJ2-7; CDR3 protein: ASSFSQGGYEQY
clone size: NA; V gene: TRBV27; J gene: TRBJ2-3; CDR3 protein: ASTPGSTDTQY